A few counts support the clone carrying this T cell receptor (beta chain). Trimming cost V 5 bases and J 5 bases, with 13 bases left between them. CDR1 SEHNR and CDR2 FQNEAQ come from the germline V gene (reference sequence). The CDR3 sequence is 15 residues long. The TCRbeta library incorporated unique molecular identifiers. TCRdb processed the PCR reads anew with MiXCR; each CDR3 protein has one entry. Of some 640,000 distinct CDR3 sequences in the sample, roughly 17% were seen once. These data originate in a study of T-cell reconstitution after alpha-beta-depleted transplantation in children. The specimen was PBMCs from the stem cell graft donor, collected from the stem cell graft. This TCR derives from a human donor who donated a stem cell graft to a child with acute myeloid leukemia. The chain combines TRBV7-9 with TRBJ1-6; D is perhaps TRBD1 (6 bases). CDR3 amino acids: CASSTDRAHNSPLHF. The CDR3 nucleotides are TGTGCCAGCAGCACGGACAGAGCCCATAATTCACCCCTCCACTTT. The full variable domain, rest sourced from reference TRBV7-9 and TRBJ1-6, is DTGVSQNPRHKITKRGQNVTFRCDPISEHNRLYWYRQTLGQGPEFLTYFQNEAQLEKSRLLSDRFSAERPKGSFSTLEIQRTEQGDSAMYLCASSTDRAHNSPLHFGNGTRLTVT.